The 18 T cell receptor beta chains below all came from one sample that was sequenced in a study of graft-versus-host responses after intestinal transplantation. Assay used: immunoSEQ multiplex PCR; TCRdb lists only in-frame clones, some missing. The sample shows 65,000 to 85,000 clones, over 75% of them seen only once. These receptors' targets are unknown. The sample in question was unstimulated CD8+ T cells sorted from spleen or lymph node cells, obtained before transplant. Receptors originate from a human donor who was the organ donor for an intestinal transplant.

The J gene is TRBJ1-2, the V gene TRBV21-1. TRBV21-1 is reported as a pseudogene. The length of the CDR3 is 12 residues. CDR3 amino acids: CASSKRGCGYTF. The CDR3, as DNA: TGTGCCAGCAGCAAACGTGGGTGTGGCTACACCTTC.

By share, this clone ranks as medium-sized. The V gene is TRBV21-1, the J gene TRBJ2-1; no DNA check was done on the table's D call, TRBD2. TRBV21-1 is tagged as a pseudogene. The CDR3 covers 15 residues. CDR3 nucleotides: TGTGCCAGCAGCCCGGCGGGGGGAGGCTACAATGAGCAGTTCTTC. It codes for CASSPAGGGYNEQFF.

The rearrangement links TRBV14 to TRBJ1-1; maybe TRBD1 (5 bases). The CDR3 is 15 residues long. Trimming pared 3 bases from V and 1 base from J, leaving 12 bases between. The germline V gene encodes CDR1 SGHDN and CDR2 FVKESK. CDR3 coding DNA: TGTGCCAGCAGCCATGGGGCCAATAAGAACACTGAAGCTTTCTTT. It translates to CASSHGANKNTEAFF.

Written as DNA, the CDR3 is TGTGCCAGCAGCCAAGACTCGGCGCTAGACGAGCAGTACTTC. This sequence encodes CASSQDSALDEQYF. The chain combines TRBV14 with TRBJ2-7, with D uncertain. This CDR3 has 14 amino acids. Trimming stripped 0 bases from V and 5 bases from J, with 11 bases between. Germline V lookup: CDR1 SGHDN, CDR2 FVKESK.

The rearrangement links TRBV27 to TRBJ1-2; 8 nucleotides line up with TRBD1. V lost 5 bases and J lost 3; bases outside the gene matches: 5. This CDR3 region has 14 residues. The germline V gene has CDR1 MNHEY and CDR2 SMNVEV (reference sequence). This CDR3 is CASSLTGGDYGYTF. CDR3 DNA: TGTGCCAGCAGTCTAACAGGGGGAGACTATGGCTACACCTTC.

The sample holds a few counts of this clone. This chain uses TRBV28 with TRBJ1-2; D remains unclear. Trimming removed 3 bases from V and 4 bases from J, with 9 bases in between. In germline, CDR1 is MDHEN, CDR2 SYDVKM. This CDR3 is 13 amino acids long. The DNA for the CDR3 is TGTGCCAGCAGTTTCACCAGGCTCTATGGCTACACCTTC. It codes for CASSFTRLYGYTF.

The rearrangement links TRBV5-4 to TRBJ2-5; 9 bases align to TRBD1. CDR3 length: 16 residues. CDR1 is SGHNT, CDR2 YYREEE, per germline (reference sequence). The V gene end was trimmed by 4 bases and the J gene end by 1 base; junction bases not matched to a gene: 8. The CDR3, as DNA: TGTGCCAGCAGCGGACAGGGGCGGAGAGGCCAAGAGACCCAGTACTTC. Amino acid sequence: CASSGQGRRGQETQYF.

This rearrangement joins TRBV2 to TRBJ1-2; D is ambiguous. V lost 2 bases to trimming and J lost 3 bases, with 7 bases between them. This CDR3 is 13 amino acids long. Germline V gives CDR1 SNHLY, CDR2 FYNNEI. The CDR3 bases are TGTGCCAGCAGTGAAAGAGTCCACTATGGCTACACCTTC. Translation gives CASSERVHYGYTF.

V is TRBV7-8 and J is TRBJ1-2; D remains ambiguous. The CDR3 length is 11 residues. Germline CDR1 and CDR2: SGHVS and FQNEAQ. V was pared by 5 bases and J by 9 bases, with 10 bases between. The CDR3 region is CASSHSGRYTF. In DNA, the CDR3 is TGTGCCAGCAGCCACAGCGGCCGCTACACCTTC. The full variable domain, rest sourced from reference TRBV7-8 and TRBJ1-2, is GAGVSQSPRYKVAKRGQDVALRCDPISGHVSLFWYQQALGQGPEFLTYFQNEAQLDKSGLPSDRFFAERPEGSVSTLKIQRTQQEDSAVYLCASSHSGRYTFGSGTRLTVV.

This chain links TRBV28 with TRBJ1-5, with 8 bases fitting TRBD1. J lost 5 bases, V lost 5 bases, and 17 bases had no gene match. The CDR3 contains 18 residues. Germline V lookup: CDR1 MDHEN, CDR2 SYDVKM. As DNA, the CDR3 is TGTGCCAGCAGTCATCGGGACAGGCCGAACCAAACCGATCAGCCCCAGCATTTT. Its translation: CASSHRDRPNQTDQPQHF.

V and J are TRBV6-1 and TRBJ2-3, with 10 bases that match TRBD2. CDR1 and CDR2 from the germline V gene are MNHNS and SASEGT. The V segment lost 1 base and the J segment 0 bases; nucleotides outside the gene matches: 4. CDR3 size: 17 residues. CDR3 DNA: TGTGCCAGCAGTGAAGTAGCGGGGGGACCTAGCACAGATACGCAGTATTTT. Its protein is CASSEVAGGPSTDTQYF.

This clone was observed a single time. The chain joins TRBV4-2 to TRBJ1-6; 7 bases are shared with TRBD1. Germline lookup yields CDR1 LGHNA and CDR2 YNFKEQ. The CDR3 runs to 15 residues. Trimming took 0 bases from V and 7 from J; bases not matched to a gene: 3. CDR3 in DNA: TGTGCCAGCAGCCAAGAAGGGACAGTAAATTCACCCCTCCACTTT. It yields the protein CASSQEGTVNSPLHF.

This clone was counted once. The chain combines TRBV4-2 with TRBJ2-1; possibly TRBD1 or TRBD2 for D (5 bases each). This CDR3 comprises 17 residues. Germline CDR1 is LGHNA and CDR2 is YNFKEQ. Trimming stripped 0 bases from V and 0 bases from J, with 12 bases between. Here the CDR3 DNA reads TGTGCCAGCAGCCAAGATGAGGGGAGTAACTCCTACAATGAGCAGTTCTTC. It encodes CASSQDEGSNSYNEQFF.

This chain connects TRBV27 to TRBJ2-2; unclear D gene. V lost 2 bases and J 8 bases, leaving 9 bases between the germline ends. The germline V gene encodes CDR1 MNHEY and CDR2 SMNVEV (reference sequence). This CDR3 is built from 13 residues. The chain's CDR3 is CASSLIAGGELFF. The DNA of the CDR3 is TGTGCCAGCAGTTTAATCGCAGGAGGGGAGCTGTTTTTT.

The chain uses TRBV2 and TRBJ1-3; D might be TRBD1 (5 bases). Trimming shortened V by 5 bases and J by 7 bases, and 18 bases separated the two germline ends. Germline-derived CDR1 and CDR2 are SNHLY and FYNNEI. The CDR3 has 15 amino acids. The CDR3 protein is CASSQTSGAENTIYF. CDR3 DNA: TGTGCCAGCAGTCAAACAAGTGGGGCTGAGAACACCATATATTTT.

Regarding this clone: The same CDR3 also results from other DNA sequences found in this sample. V is TRBV28 and J is TRBJ2-7; D gene uncertain. The CDR3 totals 14 residues. From germline, CDR1 is MDHEN and CDR2 SYDVKM. V was cut by 2 bases and J by 2 bases, with 10 bases left in between. Here the CDR3 reads CASSLGQPTYEQYF. The DNA for the CDR3 is TGTGCCAGCAGTTTAGGCCAGCCCACCTACGAGCAGTACTTC.

This rearrangement joins TRBV7-2 to TRBJ2-1; either TRBD1 or TRBD2 may fit D (5 bases each). Looked up from germline, CDR1 is SGHTA and CDR2 is FQGNSA. Trimming took off 3 bases at V and 0 bases at J, with 18 bases between the two ends. CDR3 size: 18 residues. CDR3 loop: CASSFRRGGGYSYNEQFF. The CDR3 DNA reads TGTGCCAGCAGCTTCCGTCGAGGTGGGGGATACTCCTACAATGAGCAGTTCTTC.

A few counts support this clone. The chain couples TRBV4-1 to TRBJ1-4; 7 bases line up with TRBD1. This CDR3 has 16 residues. The V segment lost 0 bases and the J segment 6 bases; nucleotides outside the gene matches: 7. The germline CDR1 and CDR2 sequences are MGHRA and YSYEKL. CDR3 loop: CASSQETGYSYEKLFF. CDR3 nucleotide sequence: TGCGCCAGCAGCCAAGAGACAGGGTATTCCTATGAAAAACTGTTTTTT.